These 31 T cell receptor beta chains were all obtained from the same sample, sequenced in a study of OX40 agonist ivuxolimab in advanced cancers. Only in-frame clones appear in the TCRdb table, and some are missing; sequencing was by immunoSEQ multiplex PCR. This table has roughly 9,800 clones, approximately 57% appearing once. The material sequenced was CD4+ or CD8+ T cells sorted from blood, taken in a trial of the OX40 agonist ivuxolimab. The receptor source for this set is an adult with an advanced solid tumor such as melanoma, head and neck, liver or kidney cancer.

The rearrangement uses TRBV18 and TRBJ2-7; 10 nucleotides agree with TRBD2. The J segment lost 4 bases and the V segment lost 5 bases, leaving 5 bases of the junction unmatched. Germline V lookup: CDR1 KGHSH, CDR2 LQKENI. This CDR3 spans 14 amino acids. The CDR3 loop reads CASSSLAGAYEQYF. The CDR3 DNA sequence: TGTGCCAGCTCATCCCTAGCGGGGGCTTACGAGCAGTACTTC.

CDR3 in amino acids: CASSLDPSYEQYF. CDR3 nucleotide sequence: TGTGCCAGCAGCCTGGACCCTTCCTACGAGCAGTACTTC. V gene TRBV7-9 combines with J gene TRBJ2-7; D is unclear. Trimming took off 5 bases at V and 1 base at J, with 9 bases between the two ends. In germline, CDR1 is SEHNR, CDR2 FQNEAQ (reference sequence). The CDR3 is made up of 13 amino acids.

The chain combines TRBV13 with TRBJ1-1; D remains unclear. Germline V gene lookup returns CDR1 PRHDT and CDR2 FYEKMQ (reference sequence). V lost 4 bases and J 5 bases, leaving 14 bases between the germline ends. The CDR3 loop spans 14 amino acids. CDR3 protein: CASSSTGYVTEAFF. The DNA for the CDR3 is TGTGCCAGCAGCTCCACGGGGTACGTTACTGAAGCTTTCTTT.

This chain connects TRBV10-3 to TRBJ1-2, with D unclear. This CDR3 region has 14 residues. Trimming removed 6 bases at V and 0 bases at J, with 11 bases between. CDR1 is ENHRY and CDR2 is SYGVKD in the germline V gene. CDR3 in amino acids: CAISRTATNYGYTF. Written as DNA, the CDR3 is TGTGCCATCAGCCGGACTGCCACTAACTATGGCTACACCTTC.

This clone was counted a few times. The chain is built from TRBV11-2 and TRBJ2-7; the match to TRBD1 covers 7 bases. With 3 bases clipped from V and 4 bases from J, the junction kept 9 bases outside the gene matches. CDR3 length equals 15 residues. From germline, CDR1 is SGHAT and CDR2 FQNNGV. In nucleotides, the CDR3 is TGTGCCAGCAGCTTCGAAGGGCGGACAGGTTACGAGCAGTACTTC. Translated: CASSFEGRTGYEQYF.

V gene TRBV28 combines with J gene TRBJ2-3, with 8 bases aligning to TRBD2. The CDR3 sequence is 16 residues long. The germline V gene has CDR1 MDHEN and CDR2 SYDVKM. V trimming: 5 bases; J trimming: 3 bases; junction bases outside the gene matches: 10. The CDR3 region has the DNA TGTGCCAGCAGTCGTAGCGGGGTAGGAGAGACAGATACGCAGTATTTT. This codes for CASSRSGVGETDTQYF.

The V call is TRBV11-2, the J call TRBJ1-1; D remains unclear. Trimming shortened V by 5 bases and J by 1 base, and 8 bases separated the two germline ends. Per the germline V gene, CDR1 is SGHAT and CDR2 is FQNNGV. This CDR3 contains 13 residues. DNA for the CDR3: TGTGCCAGCAGCCGGTACGGGAACACTGAAGCTTTCTTT. Protein: CASSRYGNTEAFF. The full variable domain, in which reference TRBV11-2 and TRBJ1-1 provide the parts outside the CDR3, is EAGVAQSPRYKIIEKRQSVAFWCNPISGHATLYWYQQILGQGPKLLIQFQNNGVVDDSQLPKDRFSAERLKGVDSTLKIQPAKLEDSAVYLCASSRYGNTEAFFGQGTRLTVV.

The rearrangement joins TRBV6-6 to TRBJ1-2, with 7 bases aligning to TRBD1. Germline CDR1 MNHNY, CDR2 SVGAGI (reference sequence). The V and J ends lost 4 bases and 2 bases, in that order; junction bases with no gene match: 1. The CDR3 spans 13 residues. The CDR3 bases are TGTGCCAGCAGTTTGACAGGGAACTATGGCTACACCTTC. Translated: CASSLTGNYGYTF.

The rearrangement links TRBV2 to TRBJ2-1; no reliable D call. Germline CDR1 SNHLY, CDR2 FYNNEI. CDR3 length equals 15 residues. Trimming cost V 7 bases and J 9 bases, with 22 bases left between them. The chain's CDR3 is CASTPVVGRASEQFF. The CDR3 DNA follows: TGTGCCAGCACCCCAGTGGTAGGAAGGGCGAGTGAGCAGTTCTTC.

A few counts support this clone. The V call is TRBV7-8, the J call TRBJ1-5; 11 bases align to TRBD1. The CDR3 contains 15 residues. J gave up 4 bases and V 5 bases, and 4 bases lay outside the gene matches. Per germline, CDR1 SGHVS and CDR2 FQNEAQ. This CDR3 is CASSAGTGGNQPQHF. CDR3 sequence (DNA): TGTGCCAGCAGCGCAGGGACAGGGGGTAATCAGCCCCAGCATTTT. The full variable domain, completed using reference TRBV7-8 and TRBJ1-5, is GAGVSQSPRYKVAKRGQDVALRCDPISGHVSLFWYQQALGQGPEFLTYFQNEAQLDKSGLPSDRFFAERPEGSVSTLKIQRTQQEDSAVYLCASSAGTGGNQPQHFGDGTRLSIL.

The chain links TRBV5-1 to TRBJ1-1, with D unclear. Per the germline V gene, CDR1 is SGHRS and CDR2 is YFSETQ. CDR3 length: 13 amino acids. V gave up 1 base and J gave up 10 bases, with 14 bases separating them. This chain's CDR3 is CASSLRASYRAFF. The CDR3 region has the DNA TGCGCCAGCAGCTTGAGGGCCTCTTACCGAGCTTTCTTT. The variable domain in full, with the rest retrieved from reference TRBV5-1 and TRBJ1-1, is KAGVTQTPRYLIKTRGQQVTLSCSPISGHRSVSWYQQTPGQGLQFLFEYFSETQRNKGNFPGRFSGRQFSNSRSEMNVSTLELGDSALYLCASSLRASYRAFFGQGTRLTVV.

J is TRBJ2-7 and V is TRBV2; possibly TRBD2 for D (6 bases). The CDR3 has 12 residues. Germline values: CDR1 SNHLY, CDR2 FYNNEI. Trimming stripped 6 bases from V and 5 bases from J, with 11 bases between. In nucleotides, the CDR3 is TGTGCCAGCAGGGTGGACTACGACGAGCAGTACTTC. As protein: CASRVDYDEQYF. The full variable domain, completed using reference TRBV2 and TRBJ2-7, is EPEVTQTPSHQVTQMGQEVILRCVPISNHLYFYWYRQILGQKVEFLVSFYNNEISEKSEIFDDQFSVERPDGSNFTLKIRSTKLEDSAMYFCASRVDYDEQYFGPGTRLTVT.

This rearrangement joins TRBV7-9 to TRBJ2-2; 7 bases are a match to TRBD2. The germline V gene has CDR1 SEHNR and CDR2 FQNEAQ (reference sequence). V shed 7 bases and J 0 bases; nucleotides not matched to a gene: 11. This CDR3 is built from 17 residues. The CDR3 sequence: CASTESLARANTGELFF. The CDR3 DNA reads TGTGCCAGCACCGAATCACTAGCGAGAGCGAACACCGGGGAGCTGTTTTTT.

There are a few counts of this clone. V and J are TRBV7-8 and TRBJ2-5; 7 bases match TRBD2. The CDR3 extends over 16 amino acids. The V gene's germline CDR1 is SGHVS and CDR2 FQNEAQ. Trimming cost V 5 bases and J 3 bases; bases outside gene matches: 12. The CDR3 sequence is CASSQRVGGEEETQYF. CDR3 in DNA: TGTGCCAGCAGCCAGAGGGTGGGAGGGGAGGAAGAGACCCAGTACTTC.

The chain joins TRBV6-5 to TRBJ1-2, with D tentatively TRBD1 (6 bases). The CDR3 is made up of 13 amino acids. Trimming removed 7 bases at V and 7 bases at J, with 16 bases between. Germline CDR1 is MNHEY and CDR2 is SVGAGI. The CDR3 region has the DNA TGTGCCAGCACCTCGGGAGGACAGCTTGGCTACACCTTC. As protein: CASTSGGQLGYTF.

This clone has only a few counts. The chain joins TRBV28 to TRBJ2-7; perhaps TRBD1 as D (5 bases). Trimming stripped 2 bases from V and 5 bases from J, with 16 bases between. The germline gives CDR1 MDHEN, CDR2 SYDVKM. This CDR3 has 15 amino acids. The CDR3 DNA follows: TGTGCCAGCAGTTTAGGGGCCCTCAGATCCGACGAGCAGTACTTC. This codes for CASSLGALRSDEQYF.

The chain recombines TRBV28 with TRBJ1-2; D remains ambiguous. Germline V gene lookup returns CDR1 MDHEN and CDR2 SYDVKM. Trimming removed 6 bases at V and 4 bases at J, with 6 bases between. The CDR3 loop spans 11 amino acids. CDR3 region: CASRLGYGYTF. CDR3 bases: TGTGCCAGCAGGCTTGGCTATGGCTACACCTTC.

This sequence joins TRBV19 and TRBJ1-1; D gene ambiguous. The CDR3 runs 11 residues. V was trimmed by 5 bases and J by 12 bases, leaving 13 bases between them. The germline gives CDR1 LNHDA, CDR2 SQIVND (reference sequence). The CDR3 sequence is CASSSVDAPFF. The DNA for the CDR3 is TGTGCCAGTAGTTCGGTAGACGCACCTTTCTTT.

The chain carries TRBV19 and TRBJ2-1; either TRBD1 or TRBD2 may supply D (5 bases each). The germline V gene encodes CDR1 LNHDA and CDR2 SQIVND (reference sequence). This CDR3 spans 15 amino acids. The ends were cut back, 4 bases at V and 4 bases at J, with 14 bases in the middle. CDR3 coding DNA: TGTGCCAGTAGTAGGCCCGGGGCTGGTTACAATGAGCAGTTCTTC. This translates into CASSRPGAGYNEQFF.

The chain combines TRBV11-2 with TRBJ2-2, with unresolved D. Germline V gene sequence: CDR1 SGHAT, CDR2 FQNNGV. Trimming pared 10 bases from V and 6 bases from J, leaving 9 bases between. The CDR3 has 11 amino acids. The CDR3 here is CATIRAGELFF. CDR3 nucleotides: TGTGCCACCATACGGGCCGGGGAGCTGTTTTTT.

This chain links TRBV7-3 with TRBJ2-7; D might be TRBD1 (6 bases). V dropped 4 bases and J dropped 5 bases, with 15 bases sitting between them. This CDR3 is 14 amino acids long. Germline assignment: CDR1 SGHTA and CDR2 FQGTGA. CDR3 region: CASSSTGGLDEQYF. The CDR3 region has the DNA TGTGCCAGCAGCTCGACAGGCGGGCTTGACGAGCAGTACTTC.

The V and J genes are TRBV29-1 and TRBJ2-3; D unresolved. Per the germline V gene, CDR1 is SQVTM and CDR2 is ANQGSEA. V was shortened by 2 bases and J by 6 bases, with 15 bases between the two germline ends. The CDR3 covers 14 residues. DNA of the CDR3: TGCAGCGTTGAAAAGGGCTCCACGGGTGATACGCAGTATTTT. Protein product: CSVEKGSTGDTQYF.

The V gene is TRBV7-2, the J gene TRBJ1-3; TRBD1 aligns across 7 bases. This CDR3 comprises 15 residues. The ends lost 2 bases at V and 3 bases at J; junction bases unmatched: 4. Germline V gene data show CDR1 as SGHTA and CDR2 as FQGNSA. CDR3 DNA: TGTGCCAGCAGCTTACTCTCAGGGGGTGGAAACACCATATATTTT. This sequence encodes CASSLLSGGGNTIYF. The variable domain in full, with the rest retrieved from reference TRBV7-2 and TRBJ1-3, is GAGVSQSPSNKVTEKGKDVELRCDPISGHTALYWYRQSLGQGLEFLIYFQGNSAPDKSGLPSDRFSAERTGGSVSTLTIQRTQQEDSAVYLCASSLLSGGGNTIYFGEGSWLTVV.

V is TRBV5-1 and J is TRBJ2-7; D remains ambiguous. The CDR3 length is 13 residues. Deletions cut 2 bases from V and 0 bases from J, with 6 bases between. Germline CDR1 is SGHRS and CDR2 is YFSETQ. The CDR3 DNA reads as TGCGCCAGCAGCTTTGGGGTCTCCTACGAGCAGTACTTC. It translates to CASSFGVSYEQYF.

The chain uses TRBV5-8 and TRBJ1-1; D is possibly TRBD1 (5 bases). This CDR3 has 15 residues. The germline V gene has CDR1 SGHTS and CDR2 YDEGEE. With 0 bases removed from V and 8 bases from J, the gap between germline ends came to 17 bases. The CDR3: CASSLDRRVNLEAFF. CDR3 DNA sequence: TGTGCCAGCAGCTTGGATCGCAGGGTGAACCTCGAAGCTTTCTTT.

The genes are TRBV6-5 and TRBJ2-5, with 12 bases identical to TRBD2. The CDR3 totals 15 residues. The germline V gene encodes CDR1 MNHEY and CDR2 SVGAGI. V trimming: 8 bases; J trimming: 1 base; junction bases outside the gene matches: 5. The CDR3: CASSRTSGTQETQYF. The CDR3 coding sequence is TGTGCCAGCTCTAGGACTAGCGGGACCCAAGAGACCCAGTACTTC.

V usage is TRBV13 and J usage is TRBJ2-5; the match to TRBD2 covers 8 bases. Trimming cost V 5 bases and J 5 bases; bases outside gene matches: 10. The CDR3 is 15 amino acids. The germline V gene encodes CDR1 PRHDT and CDR2 FYEKMQ (reference sequence). DNA of the CDR3: TGTGCCAGCAGCCCGACGGGACTAGGTGGGGAGACCCAGTACTTC. It encodes CASSPTGLGGETQYF.

The genes are TRBV5-1 and TRBJ2-7; no definite D call. The CDR3 length is 16 residues. Trimming left V 4 bases short and J 5 bases short, with 22 bases between. Germline-derived CDR1 and CDR2 are SGHRS and YFSETQ. The DNA of the CDR3 is TGCGCCAGCAGCAACCAGCCTAAGGGCGTCGGGCACGAGCAGTACTTC. Its protein is CASSNQPKGVGHEQYF. Together with reference TRBV5-1 and TRBJ2-7, the CDR3 gives the full variable domain: KAGVTQTPRYLIKTRGQQVTLSCSPISGHRSVSWYQQTPGQGLQFLFEYFSETQRNKGNFPGRFSGRQFSNSRSEMNVSTLELGDSALYLCASSNQPKGVGHEQYFGPGTRLTVT.

The rearrangement links TRBV9 to TRBJ1-2; D is undetermined. V was cut by 3 bases and J by 8 bases, with 17 bases left in between. The germline gives CDR1 SGDLS, CDR2 YYNGEE. There are 14 residues in the CDR3. CDR3 nucleotides: TGTGCCAGCAGCGCCACCTCGTCCTCTGGAGGCTACACCTTC. This translates into CASSATSSSGGYTF.

The chain links TRBV9 to TRBJ2-1; 9 bases agree with TRBD2. The ends lost 0 bases at V and 10 bases at J; junction bases unmatched: 5. The CDR3 length is 14 residues. Per the germline V gene, CDR1 is SGDLS and CDR2 is YYNGEE. In DNA, the CDR3 is TGTGCCAGCAGCGTAGTGCGGGAGGGCAACGAGCAGTTCTTC. Amino acids: CASSVVREGNEQFF.

The chain uses TRBV11-2 and TRBJ2-7; no clear D. The V gene's germline CDR1 is SGHAT and CDR2 FQNNGV. This CDR3 region has 13 residues. The V and J ends lost 7 bases and 0 bases respectively, with 10 bases between them. The chain's CDR3 is CASTHGPSYEQYF. CDR3 nucleotide sequence: TGTGCCAGCACTCACGGGCCCTCCTACGAGCAGTACTTC. The whole variable domain, remainder taken from reference TRBV11-2 and TRBJ2-7, is EAGVAQSPRYKIIEKRQSVAFWCNPISGHATLYWYQQILGQGPKLLIQFQNNGVVDDSQLPKDRFSAERLKGVDSTLKIQPAKLEDSAVYLCASTHGPSYEQYFGPGTRLTVT.